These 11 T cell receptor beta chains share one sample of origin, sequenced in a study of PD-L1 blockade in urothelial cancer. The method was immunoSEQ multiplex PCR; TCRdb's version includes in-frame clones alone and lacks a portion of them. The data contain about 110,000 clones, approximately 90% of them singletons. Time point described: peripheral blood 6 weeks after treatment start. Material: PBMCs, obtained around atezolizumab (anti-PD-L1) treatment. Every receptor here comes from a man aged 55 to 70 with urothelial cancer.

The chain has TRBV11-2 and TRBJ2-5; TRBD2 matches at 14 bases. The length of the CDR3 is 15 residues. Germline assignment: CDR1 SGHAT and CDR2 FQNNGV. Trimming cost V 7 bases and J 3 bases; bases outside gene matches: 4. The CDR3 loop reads CASKSGLAGEETQYF. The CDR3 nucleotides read TGTGCCAGCAAATCGGGACTAGCGGGGGAAGAGACCCAGTACTTC.

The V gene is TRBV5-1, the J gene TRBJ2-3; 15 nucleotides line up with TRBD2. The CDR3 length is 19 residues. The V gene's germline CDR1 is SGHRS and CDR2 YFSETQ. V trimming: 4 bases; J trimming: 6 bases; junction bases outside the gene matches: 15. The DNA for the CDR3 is TGCGCCAGCAGCAAGACCGGGACTAGCGGGGGGTCGACTCGGGATACGCAGTATTTT. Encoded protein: CASSKTGTSGGSTRDTQYF.

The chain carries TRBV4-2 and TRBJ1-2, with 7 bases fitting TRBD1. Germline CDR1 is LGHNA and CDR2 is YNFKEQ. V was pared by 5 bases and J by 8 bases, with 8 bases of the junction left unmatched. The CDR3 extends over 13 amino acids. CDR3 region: CASSSLQGSGYTF. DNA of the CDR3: TGTGCCAGCAGCTCACTACAGGGGTCGGGCTACACCTTC.

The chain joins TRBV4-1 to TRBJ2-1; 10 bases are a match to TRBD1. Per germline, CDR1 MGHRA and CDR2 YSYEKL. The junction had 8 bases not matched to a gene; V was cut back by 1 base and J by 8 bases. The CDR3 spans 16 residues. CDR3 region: CASSQVSGQGWYEQFF. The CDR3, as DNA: TGCGCCAGCAGCCAAGTCTCGGGACAGGGGTGGTATGAGCAGTTCTTC.

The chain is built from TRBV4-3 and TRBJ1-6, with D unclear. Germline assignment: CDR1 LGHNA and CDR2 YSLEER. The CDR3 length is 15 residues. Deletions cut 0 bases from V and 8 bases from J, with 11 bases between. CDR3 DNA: TGCGCCAGCAGCCAAGATTCAGTTTCCGATTCACCCCTCCACTTT. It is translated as CASSQDSVSDSPLHF.

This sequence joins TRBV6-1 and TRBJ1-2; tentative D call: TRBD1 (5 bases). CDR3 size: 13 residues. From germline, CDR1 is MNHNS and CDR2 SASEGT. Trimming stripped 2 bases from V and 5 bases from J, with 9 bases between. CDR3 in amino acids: CASSETGVYGYTF. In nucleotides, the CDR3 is TGTGCCAGCAGTGAAACGGGGGTTTATGGCTACACCTTC.

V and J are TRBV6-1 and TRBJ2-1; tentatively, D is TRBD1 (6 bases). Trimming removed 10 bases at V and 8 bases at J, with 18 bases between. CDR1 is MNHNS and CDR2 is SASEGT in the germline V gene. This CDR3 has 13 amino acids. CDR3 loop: CATMRGTSDEQFF. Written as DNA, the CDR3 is TGTGCCACCATGAGGGGGACCAGCGATGAGCAGTTCTTC.

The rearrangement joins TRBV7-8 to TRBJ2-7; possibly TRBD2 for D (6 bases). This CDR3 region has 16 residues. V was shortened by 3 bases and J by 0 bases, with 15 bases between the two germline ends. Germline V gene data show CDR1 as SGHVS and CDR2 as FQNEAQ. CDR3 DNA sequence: TGTGCCAGCAGCTTCCTCGTTGGGGGGAGCTCCTACGAGCAGTACTTC. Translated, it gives CASSFLVGGSSYEQYF.

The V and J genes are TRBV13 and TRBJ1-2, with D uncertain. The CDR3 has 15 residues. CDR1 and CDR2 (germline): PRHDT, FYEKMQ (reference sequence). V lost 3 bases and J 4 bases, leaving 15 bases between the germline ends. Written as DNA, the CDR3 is TGTGCCAGCAGCTTCGGACTGCAACCCCTCTATGGCTACACCTTC. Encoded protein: CASSFGLQPLYGYTF.

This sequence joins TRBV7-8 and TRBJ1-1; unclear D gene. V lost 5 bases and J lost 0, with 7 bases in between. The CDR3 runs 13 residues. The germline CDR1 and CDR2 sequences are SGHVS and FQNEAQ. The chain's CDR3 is CASSPLLNTEAFF. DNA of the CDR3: TGTGCCAGCAGCCCCCTTTTGAACACTGAAGCTTTCTTT. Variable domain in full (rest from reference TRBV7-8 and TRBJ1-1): GAGVSQSPRYKVAKRGQDVALRCDPISGHVSLFWYQQALGQGPEFLTYFQNEAQLDKSGLPSDRFFAERPEGSVSTLKIQRTQQEDSAVYLCASSPLLNTEAFFGQGTRLTVV.

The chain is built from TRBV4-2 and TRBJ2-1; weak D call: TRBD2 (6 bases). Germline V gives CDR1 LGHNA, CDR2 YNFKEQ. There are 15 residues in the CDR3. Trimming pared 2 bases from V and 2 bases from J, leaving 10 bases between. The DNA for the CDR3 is TGTGCCAGCAGCCAACCGGGAGATGCCTACAATGAGCAGTTCTTC. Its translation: CASSQPGDAYNEQFF.